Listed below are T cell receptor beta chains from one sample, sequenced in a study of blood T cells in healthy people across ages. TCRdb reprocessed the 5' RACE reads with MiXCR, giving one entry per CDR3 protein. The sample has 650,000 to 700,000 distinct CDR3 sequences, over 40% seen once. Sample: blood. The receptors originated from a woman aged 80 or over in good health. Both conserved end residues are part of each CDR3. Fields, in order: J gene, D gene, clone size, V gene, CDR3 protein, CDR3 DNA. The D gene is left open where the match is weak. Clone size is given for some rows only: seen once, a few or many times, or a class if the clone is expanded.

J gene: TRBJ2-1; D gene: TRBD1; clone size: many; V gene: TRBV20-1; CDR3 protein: CSARGTGDEQFF; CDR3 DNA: TGCAGTGCTAGGGGAACAGGGGATGAGCAGTTCTTC
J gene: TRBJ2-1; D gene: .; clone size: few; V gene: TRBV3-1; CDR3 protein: CASRQLHYYGGHNEQFF; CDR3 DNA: TGTGCCAGCAGACAACTCCACTACTATGGCGGCCACAATGAGCAGTTCTTC
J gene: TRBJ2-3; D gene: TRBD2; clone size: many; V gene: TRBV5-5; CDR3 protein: CASSRGLDTDTQYF; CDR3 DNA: TGTGCCAGCAGCCGTGGACTAGACACAGATACGCAGTATTTT
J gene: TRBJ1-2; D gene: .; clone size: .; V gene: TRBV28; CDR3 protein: CASSLHRFGVRGYTF; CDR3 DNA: TGTGCCAGCAGTTTACACCGATTTGGGGTACGTGGCTACACCTTC
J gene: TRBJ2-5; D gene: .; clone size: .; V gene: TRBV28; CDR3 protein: CASSLGLLAREETQYF; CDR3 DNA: TGTGCCAGCAGTTTAGGGTTACTCGCCCGGGAAGAGACCCAGTACTTC
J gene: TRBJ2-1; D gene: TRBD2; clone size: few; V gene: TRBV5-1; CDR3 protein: CASSSTSGASYNEQFF; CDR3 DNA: TGCGCCAGCAGCTCGACTAGCGGGGCTTCCTACAATGAGCAGTTCTTC
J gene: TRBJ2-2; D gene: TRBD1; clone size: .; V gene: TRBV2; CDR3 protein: CASSGAGTVNTGELFF; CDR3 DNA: TGTGCCAGCAGTGGGGCCGGGACAGTGAACACCGGGGAGCTGTTTTTT
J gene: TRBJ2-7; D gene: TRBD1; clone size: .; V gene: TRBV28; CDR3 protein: CASILAGTGSYNEQYF; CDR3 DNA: TGTGCCAGCATACTAGCCGGGACAGGGTCATACAATGAGCAGTACTTC
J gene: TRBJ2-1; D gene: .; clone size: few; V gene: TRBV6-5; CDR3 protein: CASSYSVGRDEQFF; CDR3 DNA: TGTGCCAGCAGTTACTCGGTGGGCAGGGATGAGCAGTTCTTC
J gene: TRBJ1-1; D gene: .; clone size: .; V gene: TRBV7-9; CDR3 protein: CASSPEGVNTEAFF; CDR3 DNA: TGTGCCAGCAGCCCCGAAGGGGTGAACACTGAAGCTTTCTTT
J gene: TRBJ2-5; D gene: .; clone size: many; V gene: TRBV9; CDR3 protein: CASSVGRSETQYF; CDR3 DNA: TGTGCCAGCAGCGTAGGGAGGTCAGAGACCCAGTACTTC
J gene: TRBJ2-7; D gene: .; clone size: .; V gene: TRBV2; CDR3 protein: CALGGEGGRHEQYF; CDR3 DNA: TGTGCCTTGGGCGGTGAGGGAGGTCGGCACGAGCAGTACTTC
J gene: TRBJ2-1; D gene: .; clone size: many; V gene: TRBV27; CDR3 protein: CASNSGKYRATHNEQFF; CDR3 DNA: TGTGCCAGCAATTCAGGGAAATACAGGGCGACACACAATGAGCAGTTCTTC
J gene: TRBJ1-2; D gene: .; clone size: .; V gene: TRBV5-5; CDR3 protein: CANSPWTVSGGYTF; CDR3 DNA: TGTGCCAACAGCCCATGGACGGTTTCGGGTGGCTACACCTTC
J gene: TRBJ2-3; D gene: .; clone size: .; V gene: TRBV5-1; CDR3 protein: CASSSYGGLTDTQYF; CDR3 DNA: TGCGCCAGCAGCAGTTACGGGGGGCTGACAGATACGCAGTATTTT
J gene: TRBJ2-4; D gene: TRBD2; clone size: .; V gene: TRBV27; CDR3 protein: CASRLGLVVYNEQYF; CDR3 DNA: TGTGCCAGCAGATTAGGACTAGTGGTTTACAATGAGCAGTACTTC
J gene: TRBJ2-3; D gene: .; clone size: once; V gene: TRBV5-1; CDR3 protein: CASSLVPLADTQYF; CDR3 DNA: TGCGCCAGCAGCTTAGTCCCACTGGCAGATACGCAGTATTTT
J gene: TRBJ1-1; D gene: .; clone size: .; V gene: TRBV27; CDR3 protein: CASSRRGSTEAFF; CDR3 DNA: TGTGCCAGCAGTCGAAGGGGTAGCACTGAAGCTTTCTTT
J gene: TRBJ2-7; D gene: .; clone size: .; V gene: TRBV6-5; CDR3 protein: CASSPPGRGNEQYF; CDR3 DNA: TGTGCCAGCAGCCCTCCCGGGAGAGGGAATGAGCAGTACTTC
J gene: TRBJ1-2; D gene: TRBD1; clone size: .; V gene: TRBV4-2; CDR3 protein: CASSQPLGTGSIDGYTF; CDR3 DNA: TGTGCCAGCAGCCAACCCCTCGGGACAGGGAGCATAGACGGCTACACCTTC
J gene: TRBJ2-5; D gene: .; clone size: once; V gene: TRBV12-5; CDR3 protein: CASGGLGPQYF; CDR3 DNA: TGTGCTAGTGGTGGCTTGGGGCCCCAGTACTTC
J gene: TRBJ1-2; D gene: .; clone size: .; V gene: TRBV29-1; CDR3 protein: CSVDVADSPYGYTF; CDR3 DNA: TGCAGCGTTGACGTGGCGGACAGCCCCTATGGCTACACCTTC
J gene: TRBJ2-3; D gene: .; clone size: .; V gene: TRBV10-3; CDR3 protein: CAISERADTDTQYF; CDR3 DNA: TGTGCCATCAGTGAGAGGGCGGACACAGATACGCAGTATTTT
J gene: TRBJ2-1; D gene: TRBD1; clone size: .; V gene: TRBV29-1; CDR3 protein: CSVLTSGTGGFSSYNEQFF; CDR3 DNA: TGCAGCGTCCTTACATCCGGGACAGGGGGCTTCAGCTCCTACAATGAGCAGTTCTTC
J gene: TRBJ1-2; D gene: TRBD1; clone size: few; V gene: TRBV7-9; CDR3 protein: CASSFGTGQDGYTF; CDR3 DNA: TGTGCCAGCAGCTTCGGGACAGGGCAGGATGGCTACACCTTC
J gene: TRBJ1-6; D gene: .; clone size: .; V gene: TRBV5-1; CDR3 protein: CASSPEARWSLHF; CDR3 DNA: TGCGCCAGCAGCCCCGAGGCCCGTTGGTCCCTCCACTTT
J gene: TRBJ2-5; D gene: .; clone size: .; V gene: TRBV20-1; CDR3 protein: CSASTLTGTETQYF; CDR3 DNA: TGCAGTGCTAGTACCTTGACGGGAACAGAGACCCAGTACTTC
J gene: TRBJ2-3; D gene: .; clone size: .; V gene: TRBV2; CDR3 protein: CASSEAHGTQYF; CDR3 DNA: TGTGCCAGCAGTGAAGCGCACGGTACGCAGTATTTT
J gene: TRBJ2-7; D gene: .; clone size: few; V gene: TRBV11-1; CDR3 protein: CASSPHYNEQYF; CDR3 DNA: TGTGCCAGCAGCCCACACTACAATGAGCAGTACTTC
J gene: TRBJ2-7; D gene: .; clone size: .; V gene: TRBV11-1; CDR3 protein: CASSFGRVGYEQYF; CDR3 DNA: TGTGCCAGCAGCTTCGGCAGGGTCGGGTACGAGCAGTACTTC
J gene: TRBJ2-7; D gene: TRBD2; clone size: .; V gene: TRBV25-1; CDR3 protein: CASSAGLAEQYF; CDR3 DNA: TGTGCCAGCAGTGCGGGACTAGCGGAGCAGTACTTC
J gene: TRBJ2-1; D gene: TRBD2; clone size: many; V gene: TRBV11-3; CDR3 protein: CASSPSGTRTNNEQFF; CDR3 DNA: TGTGCCAGCAGCCCCTCGGGGACTAGGACGAACAATGAGCAGTTCTTC